This T cell receptor (beta chain) was sequenced in a study of blood T cell repertoires in COVID-19. Study information: Both acute and convalescent COVID-19 samples were obtained from the United States, Italy and Spain. From T cells, B-cell-depleted T cells, or PBMCs came the material, which was cDNA or gDNA.

The table came from immunoSEQ multiplex PCR; TCRdb's copy has only in-frame clones and leaves some out. The profile shows a few hundred thousand clones, about 88% of them singletons. Participants spanned ages about 18 to 90 years and resided in about 25 US areas. Participants' own reports of clinical history determined their cohort assignment. This CDR3 comprises 16 residues. This clonotype was sampled from a woman aged 45-60 years who had recovered from COVID-19. Sequences were obtained from PBMCs or T cells enriched from blood (not recorded which). This chain links TRBV21-1 with TRBJ2-6; TRBD2, the table's D call, was not compared with the DNA. TRBV21-1 is noted as a pseudogene. The CDR3 loop is CASSTRRDSGANVLTF. CDR3 in DNA: TGTGCCAGCAGCACCAGACGGGACTCTGGGGCCAACGTCCTGACTTTC.